A single sample gave rise to the 4 T cell receptor beta chains below, sequenced in a study of patients and donors after allogeneic stem cell transplantation. One entry per CDR3 protein results from TCRdb running MiXCR on the RT-PCR reads. The data contain 87,000 or so distinct CDR3 sequences, roughly 5.2% of them seen just once; the ten biggest clones take up around 3%. Sequencing input: blood, either unsorted or a sorted T cell fraction (not recorded which). The receptors here all came from a human donor who was either an allogeneic HSCT recipient or a stem cell or donor lymphocyte infusion donor (not recorded which). It is not recorded whose cells these are; they may come from a transplant donor.

This clonotype has ten or more counts. The chain carries TRBV10-2 and TRBJ2-1; 9 bases fit TRBD2. The CDR3 runs 18 residues. Trimming cost V 8 bases and J 0 bases; bases outside gene matches: 14. CDR1 is WSHSY and CDR2 is SAAADI in the germline V gene. The CDR3, as DNA: TGCGCCAGCTACCCCAGTGCGGGAGGGGTGGGCTCCTACAATGAGCAGTTCTTC. As protein: CASYPSAGGVGSYNEQFF.

V usage is TRBV7-6 and J usage is TRBJ2-1; D remains unclear. The V end was cut by 6 bases, the J end by 10 bases, with 13 bases between. Germline CDR1 and CDR2: SGHVS and FNYEAQ. This CDR3 contains 12 residues. As DNA, the CDR3 is TGTGCCAGCAGTTCAGGTCTGGGGGAGCAGTTCTTC. Protein: CASSSGLGEQFF.

This clonotype showed up many times. The chain joins TRBV5-6 to TRBJ1-5; no clear D gene. This CDR3 spans 11 amino acids. CDR1 SGHDT and CDR2 YYEEEE come from the germline V gene. V lost 9 bases, J lost 7 bases, and 11 bases lay in between. The CDR3 is CATRKWQPQHF. CDR3 DNA sequence: TGTGCCACCCGGAAGTGGCAGCCCCAGCATTTT.

This clonotype was detected ten times or more. The V gene is TRBV2, the J gene TRBJ1-2; perhaps TRBD1 as D (5 bases). The CDR3 is made up of 12 amino acids. V dropped 1 base and J dropped 11 bases, with 11 bases sitting between them. Germline-derived CDR1 and CDR2 are SNHLY and FYNNEI. For the CDR3, the DNA is TGTGCCAGCAGTGAAGGGGGGATCGGGTACACCTTC. Protein product: CASSEGGIGYTF.